The 30 T cell receptor beta chains below were found in one sample sequenced in a study of blood T cell repertoires in COVID-19. The data were produced by immunoSEQ multiplex PCR, yet TCRdb's version contains in-frame clones alone and is incomplete. The sample has over 200,000 clones; 89% are singletons. Sequencing was done on a sample of peripheral blood. The source of these receptors is a woman aged 40-49 years with acute or convalescent COVID-19.

The chain has TRBV2 and TRBJ2-2, with 7 nucleotides matching TRBD2. Per the germline V gene, CDR1 is SNHLY and CDR2 is FYNNEI. The CDR3 runs to 11 residues. The J segment lost 6 bases and the V segment lost 8 bases, leaving 0 bases of the junction unmatched. For the CDR3, the DNA is TGTGCCAGCCGGGGGGCCGGGGAGCTGTTTTTT. Translated, it gives CASRGAGELFF.

The rearrangement links TRBV24-1 to TRBJ1-2, with D tentatively TRBD1 (6 bases). CDR1 is KGHDR, CDR2 SFDVKD, per germline. The CDR3 runs 16 residues. V was pared by 3 bases and J by 1 base, with 14 bases between. The CDR3 spells CATSDEDRIINYGYTF. CDR3 nucleotide sequence: TGTGCCACCAGTGATGAGGACAGAATCATTAACTATGGCTACACCTTC.

The V and J genes are TRBV6-5 and TRBJ2-5; 11 bases map to TRBD2. The junction had 4 bases not matched to a gene; V was cut back by 0 bases and J by 7 bases. This CDR3 comprises 15 residues. Germline V CDR1 and CDR2: MNHEY, SVGAGI. The chain's CDR3 is CASSYSVSGGVTQYF. CDR3 nucleotide sequence: TGTGCCAGCAGTTACTCGGTTAGCGGGGGGGTGACCCAGTACTTC.

The J gene is TRBJ1-2, the V gene TRBV21-1; the table's D call, TRBD1, has no DNA check behind it. TRBV21-1 is a pseudogene segment. The CDR3 totals 16 residues. CDR3 loop: CAGWGQGPTRNYGYTF. As DNA, the CDR3 is TGTGCCGGTTGGGGACAGGGGCCGACACGAAACTATGGCTACACCTTC.

This rearrangement joins TRBV7-8 to TRBJ2-1; 8 bases are a match to TRBD2. After removal of 3 bases from V and 5 bases from J, the junction contained 3 bases not matched to a gene. The CDR3 length is 14 residues. Germline V gene lookup returns CDR1 SGHVS and CDR2 FQNEAQ. In nucleotides, the CDR3 is TGTGCCAGCAGCTTCGGACTAGCAGACAATGAGCAGTTCTTC. The encoded protein is CASSFGLADNEQFF.

This chain connects TRBV7-6 to TRBJ2-3, with 8 bases lining up with TRBD2. This CDR3 is 17 amino acids long. V shed 4 bases and J 0 bases; nucleotides not matched to a gene: 9. The germline gives CDR1 SGHVS, CDR2 FNYEAQ. This chain's CDR3 is CASSSPGLAASTDTQYF. CDR3 nucleotides: TGTGCCAGCAGCTCCCCCGGACTAGCTGCTAGCACAGATACGCAGTATTTT. Supplemented by reference TRBV7-6 and TRBJ2-3, the full variable domain reads GAGVSQSPRYKVTKRGQDVALRCDPISGHVSLYWYRQALGQGPEFLTYFNYEAQQDKSGLPNDRFSAERPEGSISTLTIQRTEQRDSAMYRCASSSPGLAASTDTQYFGPGTRLTVL.

In this sample, this clone turned up once. The chain links TRBV6-5 to TRBJ1-2; 9 bases align to TRBD1. V shed 5 bases, J shed 7 bases, and the junction held 8 bases outside the gene matches. The germline V gene has CDR1 MNHEY and CDR2 SVGAGI. The length of the CDR3 is 14 residues. This CDR3 is CASSLTGGGGGYTF. The CDR3 DNA follows: TGTGCCAGCAGTCTTACAGGGGGCGGCGGTGGCTACACCTTC.

The J gene is TRBJ1-1, the V gene TRBV30; D possibly corresponds to TRBD1 (5 bases). CDR3 size: 12 residues. Deletions cut 4 bases from V and 7 bases from J, with 13 bases between. The germline CDR1 and CDR2 sequences are GTSNPN and SVGIG (reference sequence). CDR3 in amino acids: CAWNLGGVEAFF. The CDR3 DNA follows: TGTGCCTGGAACCTTGGGGGGGTTGAAGCTTTCTTT.

The rearrangement joins TRBV19 to TRBJ2-1; 8 nucleotides agree with TRBD2. Germline trimming cut 6 bases from V and 9 bases from J; bases unmatched to any gene: 13. Germline V gene data show CDR1 as LNHDA and CDR2 as SQIVND (reference sequence). This CDR3 has 15 amino acids. The DNA for the CDR3 is TGTGCCAGTAGATTTGGAGCGGGGGTCGGCGGTGAGCAGTTCTTC. Translation gives CASRFGAGVGGEQFF.

The chain recombines TRBV6-1 with TRBJ1-2; the match to TRBD1 covers 7 bases. This CDR3 is built from 14 residues. Germline loops: CDR1 MNHNS, CDR2 SASEGT. Unmatched junction bases numbered 6, after V lost 3 bases and J lost 5 bases. CDR3 nucleotide sequence: TGTGCCAGCAGTGACGGGGGACAGTTTTATGGCTACACCTTC. It yields the protein CASSDGGQFYGYTF.

The rearrangement joins TRBV6-5 to TRBJ1-1; D is undetermined. V was cut by 6 bases and J by 1 base, with 15 bases left in between. Looked up from germline, CDR1 is MNHEY and CDR2 is SVGAGI. The CDR3 runs 15 residues. CDR3 nucleotides: TGTGCCAGCAGATATGGGATCGGAGGGAACACTGAAGCTTTCTTT. Encoded protein: CASRYGIGGNTEAFF.

This chain links TRBV4-1 with TRBJ1-1; D might be TRBD1 (6 bases). This CDR3 has 15 amino acids. Germline CDR1 is MGHRA and CDR2 is YSYEKL. The ends were cut back, 4 bases at V and 11 bases at J, with 23 bases in the middle. CDR3 sequence (DNA): TGCGCCAGCAGCCTATGGGCGACTGGGGGCCAAGAGGCTTTCTTT. It codes for CASSLWATGGQEAFF.

This clone was seen only once. The gene calls are TRBV9 and TRBJ1-2, with 7 nucleotides matching TRBD1. The germline gives CDR1 SGDLS, CDR2 YYNGEE. The CDR3 extends over 15 amino acids. Trimming took 0 bases from V and 4 from J; bases not matched to a gene: 6. The CDR3: CASSVEARGSYGYTF. In nucleotides, the CDR3 is TGTGCCAGCAGCGTAGAGGCCAGGGGGTCCTATGGCTACACCTTC.

The genes are TRBV21-1 and TRBJ2-5; TRBD2, the table's D call, was not compared with the DNA. TRBV21-1 is shown as a pseudogene. This CDR3 spans 15 amino acids. The CDR3 here is CASSGPGTSPETQYF. CDR3 DNA sequence: TGTGCCAGCAGCGGCCCCGGGACTAGCCCGGAGACCCAGTACTTC.

The J gene is TRBJ1-5, the V gene TRBV29-1, with TRBD1 identical over 9 bases. Germline V gene lookup returns CDR1 SQVTM and CDR2 ANQGSEA. There are 14 residues in the CDR3. The junction had 4 bases not matched to a gene; V was cut back by 7 bases and J by 0 bases. Here the CDR3 DNA reads TGCAGCGCCTGGACAGGGGTTAGCAATCAGCCCCAGCATTTT. Protein product: CSAWTGVSNQPQHF.

This chain links TRBV27 with TRBJ2-5; 7 nucleotides match TRBD2. Unmatched junction bases numbered 10, after V lost 8 bases and J lost 4 bases. CDR3 length equals 14 residues. The germline CDR1 and CDR2 sequences are MNHEY and SMNVEV (reference sequence). As DNA, the CDR3 is TGTGCCAGCCTTTCGGGGGGATCGGGAGAGACCCAGTACTTC. Residues: CASLSGGSGETQYF.

The V gene is TRBV12-5, the J gene TRBJ1-3; 9 bases match TRBD1. The germline CDR1 and CDR2 sequences are LGHNT and FRNRAP. CDR3 length: 17 amino acids. V lost 1 base, J lost 1 base, and 5 bases stayed unmatched. The CDR3 here is CASGLGLQGASGNTIYF. The DNA for the CDR3 is TGTGCTAGTGGTTTGGGTCTACAGGGGGCATCTGGAAACACCATATATTTT.

This chain uses TRBV7-9 with TRBJ1-1; D unclear. V shed 3 bases and J shed 8 bases, with 19 bases lying between them. This CDR3 is 15 amino acids long. Germline assignment: CDR1 SEHNR and CDR2 FQNEAQ (reference sequence). CDR3 coding DNA: TGTGCCAGCAGCTTTACGCCCCCCGGAGACCCCGAAGCTTTCTTT. Its translation is CASSFTPPGDPEAFF.

The rearrangement uses TRBV30 and TRBJ1-1; 7 bases are a match to TRBD1. Trimming took 3 bases from V and 0 from J; bases not matched to a gene: 16. The CDR3 is made up of 18 amino acids. CDR1 and CDR2 from the germline V gene are GTSNPN and SVGIG (reference sequence). The CDR3 DNA follows: TGTGCCTGGAGACTACGATCAGGGGTCAGGGGGATGAACACTGAAGCTTTCTTT. It yields the protein CAWRLRSGVRGMNTEAFF.

The genes are TRBV11-3 and TRBJ2-3, with TRBD2 as a possible D gene (6 bases). V gave up 1 base and J gave up 2 bases, with 10 bases separating them. There are 15 residues in the CDR3. Per germline, CDR1 SGHNT and CDR2 YENEEA. The CDR3, as DNA: TGTGCCAGCAGCTTAGGGGGGAGGTACACAGATACGCAGTATTTT. Translated, it gives CASSLGGRYTDTQYF.

The genes are TRBV6-4 and TRBJ2-2, with no clear D. In germline, CDR1 is MRHNA, CDR2 SNTAGT. The CDR3 is made up of 14 amino acids. The germline V and J ends were trimmed by 2 bases and 5 bases, with 9 bases remaining between them. As DNA, the CDR3 is TGTGCCAGCAGTGACCCCGGCGGTACCGGGGAGCTGTTTTTT. It yields the protein CASSDPGGTGELFF.

This chain connects TRBV19 to TRBJ2-3; the D gene is possibly TRBD2 (6 bases). Germline CDR1 is LNHDA and CDR2 is SQIVND (reference sequence). The CDR3 totals 14 residues. The V end was cut by 10 bases, the J end by 4 bases, with 18 bases between. CDR3 DNA sequence: TGTGCCACCCCATCCCGCGGGGTCCCAGATACGCAGTATTTT. Its translation is CATPSRGVPDTQYF.

The rearrangement joins TRBV15 to TRBJ1-5; D possibly corresponds to TRBD1 (6 bases). The CDR3 consists of 15 residues. Germline V lookup: CDR1 LNHNV, CDR2 YYDKDF (reference sequence). V lost 3 bases and J 2 bases, leaving 11 bases between the germline ends. CDR3 loop: CATSRTGGGNQPQHF. CDR3 coding DNA: TGTGCCACCAGCAGGACAGGAGGTGGCAATCAGCCCCAGCATTTT. Looking up the rest from reference TRBV15 and TRBJ1-5 gives the full variable domain: DAMVIQNPRYQVTQFGKPVTLSCSQTLNHNVMYWYQQKSSQAPKLLFHYYDKDFNNEADTPDNFQSRRPNTSFCFLDIRSPGLGDTAMYLCATSRTGGGNQPQHFGDGTRLSIL.

The J gene is TRBJ1-1, the V gene TRBV5-8; 9 bases match TRBD1. This CDR3 spans 14 amino acids. V was pared by 3 bases and J by 6 bases, with 6 bases of the junction left unmatched. From germline, CDR1 is SGHTS and CDR2 YDEGEE. In nucleotides, the CDR3 is TGTGCCAGCAGCTCCGGGACAGGGCGGCCTGAAGCTTTCTTT. Amino acids: CASSSGTGRPEAFF.

This rearrangement joins TRBV29-1 to TRBJ2-2; perhaps TRBD1 as D (6 bases). The CDR3 has 15 residues. Trimming took off 3 bases at V and 4 bases at J, with 15 bases between the two ends. Germline-derived CDR1 and CDR2 are SQVTM and ANQGSEA. CDR3 nucleotides: TGCAGCGTTGAGGAGGACAGTAAGATCACCGGGGAGCTGTTTTTT. Residues: CSVEEDSKITGELFF.

J is TRBJ1-4 and V is TRBV18; the match to TRBD1 covers 7 bases. There are 16 residues in the CDR3. CDR1 is KGHSH, CDR2 LQKENI, per germline. V gave up 3 bases and J gave up 4 bases; unmatched junction bases: 8. The CDR3 DNA sequence: TGTGCCAGCTCACCCTTCCCCGGGACAGTTAATGAAAAACTGTTTTTT. Its translation is CASSPFPGTVNEKLFF.

The table lists this clone with a count of one. The chain employs TRBV7-2 and TRBJ1-2; 8 positions agree with TRBD1. V was clipped by 5 bases and J by 3 bases; unmatched bases: 5. CDR3 size: 14 residues. Per germline, CDR1 SGHTA and CDR2 FQGNSA. This CDR3 is CASSATQGDYGYTF. As DNA, the CDR3 is TGTGCCAGCAGCGCCACACAGGGGGACTATGGCTACACCTTC.

The J gene is TRBJ1-2, the V gene TRBV15; D might be TRBD1 (6 bases). V was shortened by 3 bases and J by 2 bases, with 7 bases between the two germline ends. Germline V lookup: CDR1 LNHNV, CDR2 YYDKDF (reference sequence). This CDR3 has 13 residues. The CDR3 bases are TGTGCCACCAGCAGCGGACAGAACTATGGCTACACCTTC. Amino acid sequence: CATSSGQNYGYTF.

V gene TRBV5-5 combines with J gene TRBJ2-5; TRBD2 might be the D (6 bases). V was trimmed by 2 bases and J by 4 bases, leaving 18 bases between them. Germline assignment: CDR1 SGHKS and CDR2 YYEKEE (reference sequence). This CDR3 contains 16 residues. As DNA, the CDR3 is TGTGCCAGCAGCTTTGGGACTCCCGGAGGGGTAGAGACCCAGTACTTC. Residues: CASSFGTPGGVETQYF.

CDR3 sequence reads: CASSKRTGAFSGELFF. DNA of the CDR3: TGTGCCAGTAGTAAGAGGACAGGGGCTTTTTCCGGGGAGCTGTTTTTT. V and J are TRBV19 and TRBJ2-2; 9 bases align to TRBD1. V shed 4 bases and J 6 bases; nucleotides not matched to a gene: 9. The CDR3 consists of 16 residues. The germline V gene has CDR1 LNHDA and CDR2 SQIVND (reference sequence).